The 26 T cell receptor beta chains below were found in one sample sequenced in a study of control samples from healthy donors and cancer patients. Repertoires were generated with immunoSEQ multiplex PCR, while TCRdb's copy carries only in-frame clones and drops some. The data contain tens of thousands of clones, about 94% of them singletons. The sample comprised blood. Every receptor here comes from a woman aged 18-29 years in good health.

The chain is built from TRBV6-5 and TRBJ1-6, with 7 bases aligning to TRBD1. V trimming: 4 bases; J trimming: 9 bases; junction bases outside the gene matches: 6. This CDR3 comprises 14 residues. Germline V gene sequence: CDR1 MNHEY, CDR2 SVGAGI. The CDR3 region is CASSSQGLSSPLHF. The CDR3 nucleotides are TGTGCCAGCAGTTCACAGGGGTTGAGTTCACCCCTCCACTTT.

This clone has a single count. The chain joins TRBV6-5 to TRBJ2-7; D gene uncertain. This CDR3 contains 10 residues. The germline gives CDR1 MNHEY, CDR2 SVGAGI. Trimming removed 6 bases at V and 6 bases at J, with 6 bases between. This CDR3 reads CASSTPEQYF. The CDR3 bases are TGTGCCAGCAGCACCCCCGAGCAGTACTTC.

This clone was seen a few times. CDR3 sequence reads: CASSQDETLTYEQYF. The DNA of the CDR3 is TGTGCCAGCAGCCAAGACGAGACACTAACCTACGAGCAGTACTTC. This rearrangement joins TRBV4-2 to TRBJ2-7; D is unresolved. Germline values: CDR1 LGHNA, CDR2 YNFKEQ. The V end was cut by 0 bases, the J end by 2 bases, with 11 bases between. The CDR3 length is 15 residues.

This clone was detected once. The chain is built from TRBV12-3 or TRBV12-4 and TRBJ1-1, with D possibly TRBD1 on 5 matching bases. The CDR3 is 13 residues long. V lost 5 bases to trimming and J lost 3 bases, with 10 bases between them. CDR3 nucleotides: TGTGCCAGCAGTCTCCTCAGGGACACTGAAGCTTTCTTT. Amino acid sequence: CASSLLRDTEAFF.

This clone is a singleton in its sample. The rearrangement uses TRBV5-6 and TRBJ2-2, with TRBD2 as a possible D gene (6 bases). Trimming removed 2 bases from V and 1 base from J, with 15 bases in between. Germline CDR1 SGHDT, CDR2 YYEEEE. This CDR3 has 17 residues. CDR3 sequence reads: CASSFTPVAVNTGELFF. The CDR3 region has the DNA TGTGCCAGCAGCTTCACCCCAGTAGCGGTGAACACCGGGGAGCTGTTTTTT.

The V call is TRBV5-1, the J call TRBJ1-4, with D possibly matching TRBD1 (5 bases). The CDR3 sequence is 15 residues long. V dropped 4 bases and J dropped 4 bases, with 14 bases sitting between them. Germline V lookup: CDR1 SGHRS, CDR2 YFSETQ. For the CDR3, the DNA is TGCGCCAGCAGCATCAGCGGGGACCGTAATGAAAAACTGTTTTTT. It translates to CASSISGDRNEKLFF.

The chain joins TRBV9 to TRBJ1-1; 7 bases match TRBD1. The V gene's germline CDR1 is SGDLS and CDR2 YYNGEE. V lost 4 bases and J lost 4; bases outside the gene matches: 13. The CDR3 loop spans 16 amino acids. This CDR3 reads CASSKRDSHWGTEAFF. CDR3 nucleotides: TGTGCCAGCAGCAAACGGGACAGCCACTGGGGCACTGAAGCTTTCTTT.

The genes are TRBV7-3 and TRBJ2-3, with 16 bases that match TRBD2. J gave up 6 bases and V 2 bases, and 5 bases lay outside the gene matches. CDR3 length: 17 residues. Germline CDR1 reads SGHTA; CDR2 reads FQGTGA. This CDR3 reads CASSLGTSGRAGDTQYF. Written as DNA, the CDR3 is TGTGCCAGCAGCTTAGGGACTAGCGGGAGGGCCGGGGATACGCAGTATTTT.

V gene TRBV25-1 combines with J gene TRBJ1-1; no definite D call. Germline assignment: CDR1 MGHDK and CDR2 SYGVNS. The CDR3 consists of 13 residues. Trimming removed 8 bases at V and 1 base at J, with 11 bases between. In nucleotides, the CDR3 is TGTGCCAGCTCAAGGTTGGGGAACACTGAAGCTTTCTTT. It codes for CASSRLGNTEAFF. Full variable domain (rest looked up from reference TRBV25-1 and TRBJ1-1): EADIYQTPRYLVIGTGKKITLECSQTMGHDKMYWYQQDPGMELHLIHYSYGVNSTEKGDLSSESTVSRIRTEHFPLTLESARPSHTSQYLCASSRLGNTEAFFGQGTRLTVV.

This chain uses TRBV6-2 or TRBV6-3 with TRBJ2-6; TRBD1 matches 7 bases. The CDR3 runs to 19 residues. The V gene end was trimmed by 4 bases and the J gene end by 4 bases; junction bases not matched to a gene: 16. CDR1 and CDR2 from the germline V gene are MNHEY and SVGEGT. The CDR3 DNA reads as TGTGCCAGCAGTTCTCAACCGGGACAGCTCGGATCCGGGGCCAACGTCCTGACTTTC. Translated: CASSSQPGQLGSGANVLTF.

CDR3 sequence (DNA): TGCGCCAGCAGCCCGAGGCCGGGCCAGCCCCAGCATTTT. Protein product: CASSPRPGQPQHF. This rearrangement joins TRBV5-1 to TRBJ1-5; no reliable D call. V was pared by 4 bases and J by 7 bases, with 12 bases between. This CDR3 spans 13 amino acids. Germline-derived CDR1 and CDR2 are SGHRS and YFSETQ.

This chain links TRBV21-1 with TRBJ1-4. TRBV21-1 is shown as a pseudogene. This CDR3 contains 15 residues. CDR3 nucleotide sequence: TGTGCCAGCGGCCCATGGCTGTACGGGAATGAAAAACTGTTTTTT. This sequence encodes CASGPWLYGNEKLFF.

This chain joins TRBV6-4 and TRBJ1-1; TRBD1 aligns across 8 bases. Germline V lookup: CDR1 MRHNA, CDR2 SNTAGT. This CDR3 is 13 amino acids long. The V gene end was trimmed by 6 bases and the J gene end by 1 base; junction bases not matched to a gene: 1. For the CDR3, the DNA is TGTGCCAGCAGGACAGGGGAGAACACTGAAGCTTTCTTT. Translation gives CASRTGENTEAFF.

V usage is TRBV11-2 and J usage is TRBJ2-5; no clear D. Trimming took off 5 bases at V and 5 bases at J, with 15 bases between the two ends. Germline assignment: CDR1 SGHAT and CDR2 FQNNGV. CDR3 length: 14 residues. CDR3 DNA: TGTGCCAGCAGCGCCAGACTTGGCCCGGAGACCCAGTACTTC. Translation gives CASSARLGPETQYF.

The chain combines TRBV5-4 with TRBJ2-1; D call uncertain. The CDR3 consists of 16 residues. Trimming cost V 5 bases and J 0 bases, with 15 bases left between them. CDR1 is SGHNT, CDR2 YYREEE, per germline (reference sequence). The CDR3 sequence is CASSWGTSRSYNEQFF. The CDR3 bases are TGTGCCAGCAGTTGGGGTACGTCACGCTCCTACAATGAGCAGTTCTTC.

The chain links TRBV11-3 to TRBJ2-3; D may be TRBD2 (5 bases). The V end was cut by 3 bases, the J end by 3 bases, with 10 bases between. This CDR3 comprises 14 residues. CDR1 and CDR2 (germline): SGHNT, YENEEA. The CDR3 DNA follows: TGTGCCAGCAGCTTTGGAGGATCTACAGATACGCAGTATTTT. It specifies CASSFGGSTDTQYF.

The rearrangement joins TRBV20-1 to TRBJ2-1, with TRBD2 identical over 7 bases. Germline V gene data show CDR1 as DFQATT and CDR2 as SNEGSKA (reference sequence). This CDR3 is 10 amino acids long. V trimming: 1 base; J trimming: 12 bases; junction bases outside the gene matches: 0. The chain's CDR3 is CSARGEGQFF. The DNA of the CDR3 is TGCAGTGCTAGAGGGGAGGGGCAGTTCTTC.

DNA of the CDR3: TGTGCCAGCAGCCACGCCTTGGAAGAGACCCAGTACTTC. Amino acids: CASSHALEETQYF. The chain employs TRBV5-4 and TRBJ2-5; D is unresolved. The CDR3 sequence is 13 residues long. Trimming stripped 4 bases from V and 3 bases from J, with 10 bases between. In germline, CDR1 is SGHNT, CDR2 YYREEE (reference sequence).

This clone was detected a few times. The rearrangement uses TRBV6-5 and TRBJ2-1; D call uncertain. With 2 bases removed from V and 4 bases from J, the gap between germline ends came to 12 bases. The germline V gene encodes CDR1 MNHEY and CDR2 SVGAGI. The CDR3 is made up of 15 amino acids. The CDR3 reads CASSYTVVQYNEQFF. The CDR3 nucleotides read TGTGCCAGCAGTTACACGGTTGTACAGTACAATGAGCAGTTCTTC.

The V and J genes are TRBV24-1 and TRBJ1-5; D is possibly TRBD1 (5 bases). Germline-derived CDR1 and CDR2 are KGHDR and SFDVKD. The CDR3 is made up of 12 amino acids. Deletions cut 9 bases from V and 6 bases from J, with 11 bases between. CDR3 nucleotide sequence: TGTGCCACCGGAACTGGGGGTCAGCCCCAGCATTTT. Residues: CATGTGGQPQHF.

This clone is a singleton in its sample. The CDR3 DNA is TGTGCCAGCAGTCCACAGGGAAGGGGAAAAAACATTCAGTACTTC. This translates into CASSPQGRGKNIQYF. The chain recombines TRBV28 with TRBJ2-4; a weak D match, TRBD1 (6 bases). From germline, CDR1 is MDHEN and CDR2 SYDVKM. This CDR3 has 15 residues. V was cut by 5 bases and J by 4 bases, with 15 bases left in between. The full variable domain, its missing parts supplied by reference TRBV28 and TRBJ2-4, is DVKVTQSSRYLVKRTGEKVFLECVQDMDHENMFWYRQDPGLGLRLIYFSYDVKMKEKGDIPEGYSVSREKKERFSLILESASTNQTSMYLCASSPQGRGKNIQYFGAGTRLSVL.

The J gene is TRBJ2-5, the V gene TRBV28; possibly TRBD1 or TRBD2 for D (5 bases each). This CDR3 comprises 12 residues. Germline lookup yields CDR1 MDHEN and CDR2 SYDVKM. Trimming took off 10 bases at V and 5 bases at J, with 14 bases between the two ends. DNA for the CDR3: TGTGCCACGAGGGGCTCTTGGGAGACCCAGTACTTC. Translated, it gives CATRGSWETQYF.

The genes are TRBV29-1 and TRBJ1-2; weak D call: TRBD1 (6 bases). V was pared by 7 bases and J by 4 bases, with 19 bases between. This CDR3 has 14 residues. The germline V gene has CDR1 SQVTM and CDR2 ANQGSEA. The DNA of the CDR3 is TGCAGCGCTCCCGAAGGGGGGGCGGTCTATGGCTACACCTTC. Its protein is CSAPEGGAVYGYTF.

The chain is built from TRBV28 and TRBJ2-5; D is unclear. The CDR3 contains 12 residues. Germline loops: CDR1 MDHEN, CDR2 SYDVKM. Trimming removed 3 bases at V and 7 bases at J, with 9 bases between. The CDR3 DNA sequence: TGTGCCAGCAGTTTCGGATCCGGGACCCAGTACTTC. This gives the protein CASSFGSGTQYF.

This rearrangement joins TRBV7-6 to TRBJ2-3, with TRBD1 matching 8 bases. The CDR3 spans 14 residues. The V gene end was trimmed by 5 bases and the J gene end by 5 bases; junction bases not matched to a gene: 6. Per germline, CDR1 SGHVS and CDR2 FNYEAQ. Here the CDR3 reads CASSPRTGRDTQYF. For the CDR3, the DNA is TGTGCCAGCAGCCCCCGGACAGGGCGAGATACGCAGTATTTT.

The chain links TRBV5-4 to TRBJ1-5; a weak D match, TRBD1 (5 bases). Germline V CDR1 and CDR2: SGHNT, YYREEE (reference sequence). Deletions cut 5 bases from V and 3 bases from J, with 9 bases between. The CDR3 sequence is 13 residues long. The CDR3 DNA follows: TGTGCCAGCAGTGGGGGGGTCAATCAGCCCCAGCATTTT. Translation gives CASSGGVNQPQHF.